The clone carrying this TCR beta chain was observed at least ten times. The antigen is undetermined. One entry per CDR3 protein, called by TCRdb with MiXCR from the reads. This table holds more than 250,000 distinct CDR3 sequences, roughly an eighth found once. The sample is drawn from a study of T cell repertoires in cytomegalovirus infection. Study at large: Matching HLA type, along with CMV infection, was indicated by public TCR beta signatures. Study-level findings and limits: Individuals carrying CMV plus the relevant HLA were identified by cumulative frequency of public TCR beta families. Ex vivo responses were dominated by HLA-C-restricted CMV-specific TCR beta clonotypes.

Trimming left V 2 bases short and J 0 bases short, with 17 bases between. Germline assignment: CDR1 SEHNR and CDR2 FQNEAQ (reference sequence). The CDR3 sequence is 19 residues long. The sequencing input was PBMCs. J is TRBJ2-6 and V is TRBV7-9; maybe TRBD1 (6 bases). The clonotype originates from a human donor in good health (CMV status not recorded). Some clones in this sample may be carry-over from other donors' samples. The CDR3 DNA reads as TGTGCCAGCAGCTTATCGATTCTGGGACACCGCTCTGGGGCCAACGTCCTGACTTTC. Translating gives CASSLSILGHRSGANVLTF.